The clone carrying this T cell receptor (beta chain) is a singleton in its sample. These data are taken from a study of technical replicates of blood from several donors. Clones were sequenced by immunoSEQ multiplex PCR, and TCRdb holds only the in-frame ones, with some missing. Counted here are roughly 100,000 clones, under 96% occurring once; the ten biggest clones make up approximately 0.21%. Specimen: T cells isolated from PBMCs. The clonotype originates from a human donor in good health.

Here the CDR3 reads CASSLRLRTDTQYF. The CDR3 region has the DNA TGTGCCAGCAGTTTACGACTGCGCACAGATACGCAGTATTTT. The gene calls are TRBV28 and TRBJ2-3, with D uncertain. In germline, CDR1 is MDHEN, CDR2 SYDVKM. V gave up 2 bases and J gave up 1 base, with 7 bases separating them. The CDR3 is 14 amino acids.